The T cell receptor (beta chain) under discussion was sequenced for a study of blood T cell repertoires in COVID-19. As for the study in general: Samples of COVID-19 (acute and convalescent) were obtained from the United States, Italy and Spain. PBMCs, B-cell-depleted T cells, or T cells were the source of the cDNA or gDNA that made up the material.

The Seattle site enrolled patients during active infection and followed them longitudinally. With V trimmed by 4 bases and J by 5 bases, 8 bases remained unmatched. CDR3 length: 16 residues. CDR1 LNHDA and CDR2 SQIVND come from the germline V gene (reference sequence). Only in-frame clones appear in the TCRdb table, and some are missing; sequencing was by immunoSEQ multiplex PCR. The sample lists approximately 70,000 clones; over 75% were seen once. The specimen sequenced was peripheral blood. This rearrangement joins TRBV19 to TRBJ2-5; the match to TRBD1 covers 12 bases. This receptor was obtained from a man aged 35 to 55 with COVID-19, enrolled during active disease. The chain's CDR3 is CASSKRPGQGAETQYF. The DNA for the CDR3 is TGTGCCAGTAGTAAACGACCGGGACAGGGGGCCGAGACCCAGTACTTC.